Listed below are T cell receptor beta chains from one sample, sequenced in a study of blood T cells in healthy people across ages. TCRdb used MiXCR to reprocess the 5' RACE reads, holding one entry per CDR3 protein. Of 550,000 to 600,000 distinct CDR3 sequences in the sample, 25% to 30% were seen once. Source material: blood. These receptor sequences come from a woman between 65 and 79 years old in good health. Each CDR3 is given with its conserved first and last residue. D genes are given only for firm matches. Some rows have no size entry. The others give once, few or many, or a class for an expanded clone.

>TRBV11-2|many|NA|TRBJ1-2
CALGGGPAGYTF
TGTGCCCTCGGAGGGGGGCCGGCGGGCTACACCTTC
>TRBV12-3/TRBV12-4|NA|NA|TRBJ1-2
CASSLYSQHNYGYTF
TGTGCCAGCAGTTTGTACAGTCAACATAACTATGGCTACACCTTC
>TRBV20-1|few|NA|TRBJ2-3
CSAKRSLVISDTQYF
TGCAGTGCCAAGAGGTCGCTAGTAATTTCAGATACGCAGTATTTT
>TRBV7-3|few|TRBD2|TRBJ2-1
CASSLMASGGSYNEQFF
TGTGCCAGCAGCTTAATGGCTAGCGGGGGTTCCTACAATGAGCAGTTCTTC
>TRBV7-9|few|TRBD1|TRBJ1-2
CASSRDPGQGRGYGYTF
TGTGCCAGCAGCCGGGACCCAGGACAGGGCCGGGGCTATGGCTACACCTTC
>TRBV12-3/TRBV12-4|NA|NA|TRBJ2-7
CASSLRNSYEQYF
TGTGCCAGCAGTTTGAGGAACTCCTACGAGCAGTACTTC
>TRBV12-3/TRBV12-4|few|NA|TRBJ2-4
CASRGGRNIQYF
TGTGCCAGCAGGGGCGGGCGGAACATTCAGTACTTC
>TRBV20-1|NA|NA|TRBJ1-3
CSARDLGVSGNTIYF
TGCAGTGCTAGAGATTTAGGGGTCTCTGGAAACACCATATATTTT
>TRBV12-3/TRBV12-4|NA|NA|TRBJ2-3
CASRNGRARSTDTQYF
TGTGCCAGCAGAAATGGCCGGGCACGTAGCACAGATACGCAGTATTTT
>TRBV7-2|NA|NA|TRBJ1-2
CASSPSGAARYGYTF
TGTGCCAGCAGCCCATCAGGGGCCGCCCGCTATGGCTACACCTTC
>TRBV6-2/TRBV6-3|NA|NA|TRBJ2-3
CASSYSNPPGSDTQYF
TGTGCCAGCAGTTACTCGAACCCGCCGGGGTCAGATACGCAGTATTTT
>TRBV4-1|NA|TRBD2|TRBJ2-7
CASSQDWGGGAYEQYF
TGCGCCAGCAGCCAAGATTGGGGCGGGGGGGCCTACGAGCAGTACTTC
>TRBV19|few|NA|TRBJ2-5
CASSGGQEETQYF
TGTGCCAGTAGTGGGGGGCAAGAGGAGACCCAGTACTTC
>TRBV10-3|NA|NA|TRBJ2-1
CAISSGANEQFF
TGTGCCATCAGTTCAGGGGCCAATGAGCAGTTCTTC
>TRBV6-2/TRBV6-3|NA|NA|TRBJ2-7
CASSSPHMAVIDF
TGTGCCAGCAGTAGTCCACATATGGCTGTTATAGACTTC
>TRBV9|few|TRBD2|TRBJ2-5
CASSVNSGELQETQYF
TGTGCCAGCAGCGTAAATAGCGGGGAGCTACAAGAGACCCAGTACTTC
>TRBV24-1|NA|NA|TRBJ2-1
CATSDSGSNNEQFF
TGTGCCACCAGTGACTCCGGGAGTAACAATGAGCAGTTCTTC
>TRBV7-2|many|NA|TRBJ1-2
CASSLEGRGYGYTF
TGTGCCAGCAGCTTAGAAGGGAGGGGGTATGGCTACACCTTC
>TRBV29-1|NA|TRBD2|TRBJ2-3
CSVDSSGLAVQYF
TGCAGCGTTGACTCCTCGGGACTAGCCGTGCAGTATTTT
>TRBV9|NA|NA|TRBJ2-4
CANSARDNFIRYF
TGTGCCAACAGCGCCCGGGACAATTTCATTCGGTACTTC
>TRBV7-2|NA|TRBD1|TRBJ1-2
CASSFGTGQTPRLVYGYTF
TGTGCCAGCAGCTTCGGGACGGGACAGACTCCACGATTAGTCTATGGCTACACCTTC
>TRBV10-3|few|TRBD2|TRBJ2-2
CAISERTSTTGELFF
TGTGCCATCAGTGAGAGGACTAGTACTACCGGGGAGCTGTTTTTT
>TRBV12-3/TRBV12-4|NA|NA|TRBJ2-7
CASSFTGTLSPEQYF
TGTGCCAGCAGTTTCACAGGGACTTTAAGTCCCGAGCAGTACTTC
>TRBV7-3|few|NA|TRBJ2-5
CASSFSGTPQETQYF
TGTGCCAGCAGCTTTTCCGGGACACCCCAAGAGACCCAGTACTTC
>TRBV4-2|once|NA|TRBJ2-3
CASSQEAATGDTQYF
TGTGCCAGCAGCCAAGAGGCGGCTACGGGAGATACGCAGTATTTT
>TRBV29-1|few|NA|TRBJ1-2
CSAAGSRGYTF
TGCAGCGCCGCGGGGTCGAGGGGCTACACCTTC
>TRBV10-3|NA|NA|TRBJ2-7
CAISGIESHEQYF
TGTGCCATCAGTGGGATCGAGTCCCACGAGCAGTACTTC
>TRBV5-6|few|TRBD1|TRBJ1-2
CASSFRQGALGYTF
TGTGCCAGCAGCTTCAGACAGGGGGCCCTTGGCTACACCTTC
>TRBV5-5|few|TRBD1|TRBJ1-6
CASSGTVNSPLHF
TGTGCCAGCAGCGGGACAGTTAATTCACCCCTCCACTTT